This T cell receptor beta chain is drawn from a study of identical twins. Template switching added a universal primer site; cDNA carried unique molecular identifiers. TCRdb processed the 5' RACE reads anew with MiXCR; each CDR3 protein has one entry. The data contain 700,000 or so distinct CDR3 sequences, over 8.5% of them seen just once; the ten biggest clones take up 0.85% to 1%. Findings and limits, study-wide: Cord blood beta clonotypes that were abundant carried fewer insertions, and memory repertoires showed no such trend.

In regard to this clonotype: Antigen: not known.

There are 12 residues in the CDR3. V lost 3 bases to trimming and J lost 5 bases, with 8 bases between them. Germline values: CDR1 SEHNR, CDR2 FQNEAQ (reference sequence). This sample was also put to use in a study of yellow fever vaccine responses in identical twins.

The chain employs TRBV7-9 and TRBJ2-7; D remains ambiguous. This clonotype was obtained from a young woman in good health. Material for sequencing was PBMCs. CDR3 DNA sequence: TGTGCCAGCAGCTTTAGTTATCACGAGCAGTACTTC. Amino acid sequence: CASSFSYHEQYF.